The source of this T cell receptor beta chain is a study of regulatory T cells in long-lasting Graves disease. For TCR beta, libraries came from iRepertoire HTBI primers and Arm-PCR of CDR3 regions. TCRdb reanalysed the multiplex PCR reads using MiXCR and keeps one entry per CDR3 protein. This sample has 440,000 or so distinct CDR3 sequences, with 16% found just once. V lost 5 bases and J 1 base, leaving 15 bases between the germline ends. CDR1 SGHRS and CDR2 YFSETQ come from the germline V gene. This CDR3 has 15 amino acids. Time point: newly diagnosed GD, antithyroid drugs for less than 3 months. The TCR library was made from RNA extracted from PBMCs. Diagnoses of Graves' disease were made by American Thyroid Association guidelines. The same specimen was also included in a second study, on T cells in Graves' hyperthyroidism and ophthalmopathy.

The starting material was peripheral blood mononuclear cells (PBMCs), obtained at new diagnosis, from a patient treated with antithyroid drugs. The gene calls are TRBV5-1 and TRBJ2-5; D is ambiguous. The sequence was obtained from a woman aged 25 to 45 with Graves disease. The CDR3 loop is CASRNPGDTQETQYF. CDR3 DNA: TGCGCCAGCAGGAATCCTGGGGATACCCAAGAGACCCAGTACTTC.